The present TCR beta chain was sequenced within a study of Graves' ophthalmopathy and Graves' hyperthyroidism (dated 2018 in TCRdb). Background for the entire study: Peripheral blood was collected at initial diagnosis, before any treatment. The study used TCR beta repertoire signatures to distinguish Graves' ophthalmopathy from Graves' hyperthyroidism and to predict progression to ophthalmopathy. In total, around 140 blood samples were TCR-sequenced: approximately 40 ophthalmopathy, approximately 80 hyperthyroidism and some 17 hyperthyroidism-to-ophthalmopathy patients. To explore V-J signatures distinguishing ophthalmopathy from hyperthyroidism, a discovery set of roughly 98 patients (around 42 ophthalmopathy, some 55 stable hyperthyroidism) was enrolled. An independent validation cohort comprised roughly 20 hyperthyroidism patients and 15 to 17 patients who later progressed from hyperthyroidism to ophthalmopathy. In roughly 6 hyperthyroidism patients, T-cell repertoires of thyroid tissue and blood were compared. Following sample collection, hyperthyroidism patients were given methimazole at a starting dose of 30 mg daily, and ophthalmopathy patients were given high-dose intravenous methylprednisolone.

What the research found in general, with its limitations: Among expanded thyroid clonotypes with frequency above 0.001, most also showed up in blood, which suggests that blood repertoires may reflect the thyroid immune response. In cross-validation, the 13-signature model distinguished ophthalmopathy from stable hyperthyroidism with 87.88% sensitivity and 81.08% specificity, while in the test set the corresponding values were roughly 80% and 75%. No statistical method was used to set the sample size in advance, and the investigators knew which group each participant was assigned to. In validation, the model predicted ophthalmopathy progression with 70.59% sensitivity and roughly 78% specificity; some 13 predicted patients were CT-confirmed with GO in a median of about 6.1 months.

TCR beta CDR3 regions were amplified from RNA transcripts for repertoire sequencing. The first round of RT-PCR was done with HTBI primers and the Qiagen OneStep RT-PCR kit, and was followed by a second round of multiplex PCR, then size selection and purification. The libraries underwent paired-end sequencing with 100 bp reads on an Illumina HiSeq2000. In the source study's methods: Reads were processed with SOAPnuke, discarding reads with adapters, uncalled bases, mean Phred below 15, or no exact constant-primer or identifier match. COPE v1.2.5 was used to merge high-quality paired reads. Clonotypes were defined as unique nucleotide sequences and were aligned to IMGT TRB V, D and J references using MiTCR v1.1. The analysis was limited to V-J combinations with a frequency above 0.0001, which together covered approximately 99% of repertoires. A TCR clonal expansion and chaos score per V-J combination was defined as the ratio of F50 clonal expansion to chaos observed in the TCRdist matrix. Features were reduced by Welch's t-statistics and random forest to 10 to 15 V-J combinations, which fed a naive Bayes classifier. The Morisita-Horn index was used to measure how similar the thyroid and blood repertoires were. Using fastp at Q25 and MiXCR, TCRdb reprocessed the public reads and kept productive beta chains. Identical CDR3 proteins give one entry, which carries the most common genes and DNA. The V and J calls and clone size come from TCRdb's table, not from the authors' own analysis. The sample table lists about 740,000 distinct CDR3 sequences, roughly 40% of them with a count of one. In total, the top ten clones hold about 40% of the sample.

About this clonotype: Its antigen is currently not known. Base qualities were left out, and no much larger clone turns up one base away.

The ophthalmopathy patients had moderately to severely active disease, with a Clinical Activity Score of 3 or higher, a NOSPECS grade of 4 or higher, and a disease duration of less than 3 months. Patients with other autoimmune diseases, uncontrolled infections, pregnancy or lactation were excluded. Diagnosis was based on clinical symptoms, serum thyroxine, TRAb, thyroid ultrasound and orbital computed tomography. Ficoll-Paque density gradient centrifugation was used to isolate PBMCs from about 9 ml of fresh peripheral blood. Total RNA was extracted using Trizol reagent, and RNA quality was checked on an Agilent 2100 Bioanalyzer. Sequenced input: peripheral blood. The clonotype comes from an adult man with Graves' ophthalmopathy.

The nucleotide sequence is given as TGTGCCAGCAGTCGTAGGGCGGGGCAGGGGAATGAAAAACTGTTTTTT. Its translation reads: CASSRRAGQGNEKLFF. The V and J segments used are TRBV2 and TRBJ1-4, and TRBD1 may be the D gene, going by 6 matching bases. The germline V gene sets CDR1 to SNHLY and CDR2 to FYNNEI. The CDR3 covers 16 residues, taking in both the cysteine and the phenylalanine. Only the CDR3 DNA is retained, 48 bases long and in frame from the first base. The trim is 5 bases for V and 5 bases for J, with a gap of 18 bases between the germline ends.